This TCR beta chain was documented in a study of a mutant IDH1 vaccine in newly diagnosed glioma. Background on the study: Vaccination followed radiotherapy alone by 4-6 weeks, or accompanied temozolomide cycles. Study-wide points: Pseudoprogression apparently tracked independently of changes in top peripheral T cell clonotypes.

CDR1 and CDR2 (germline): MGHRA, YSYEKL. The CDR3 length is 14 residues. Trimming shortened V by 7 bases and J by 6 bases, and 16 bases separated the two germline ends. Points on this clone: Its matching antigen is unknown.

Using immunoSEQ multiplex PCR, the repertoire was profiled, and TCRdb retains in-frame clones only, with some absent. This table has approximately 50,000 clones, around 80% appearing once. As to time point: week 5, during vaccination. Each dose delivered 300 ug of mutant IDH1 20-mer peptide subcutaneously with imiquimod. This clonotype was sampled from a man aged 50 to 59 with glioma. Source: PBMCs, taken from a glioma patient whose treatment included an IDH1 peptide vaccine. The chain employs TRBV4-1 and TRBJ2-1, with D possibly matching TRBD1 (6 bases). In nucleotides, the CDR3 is TGCGCCAGCACACAGGGCAATAGGGTCAATGAGCAGTTCTTC. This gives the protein CASTQGNRVNEQFF.